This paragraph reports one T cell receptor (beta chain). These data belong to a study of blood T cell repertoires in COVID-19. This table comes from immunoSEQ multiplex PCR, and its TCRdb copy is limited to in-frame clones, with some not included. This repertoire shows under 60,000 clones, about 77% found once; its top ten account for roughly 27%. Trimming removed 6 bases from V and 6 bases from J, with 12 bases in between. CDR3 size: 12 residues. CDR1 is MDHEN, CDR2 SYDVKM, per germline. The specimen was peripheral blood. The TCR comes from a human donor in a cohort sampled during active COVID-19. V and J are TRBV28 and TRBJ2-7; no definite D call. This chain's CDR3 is CASSPLEFEQYF. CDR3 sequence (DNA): TGTGCCAGCAGCCCTCTTGAGTTCGAGCAGTACTTC.